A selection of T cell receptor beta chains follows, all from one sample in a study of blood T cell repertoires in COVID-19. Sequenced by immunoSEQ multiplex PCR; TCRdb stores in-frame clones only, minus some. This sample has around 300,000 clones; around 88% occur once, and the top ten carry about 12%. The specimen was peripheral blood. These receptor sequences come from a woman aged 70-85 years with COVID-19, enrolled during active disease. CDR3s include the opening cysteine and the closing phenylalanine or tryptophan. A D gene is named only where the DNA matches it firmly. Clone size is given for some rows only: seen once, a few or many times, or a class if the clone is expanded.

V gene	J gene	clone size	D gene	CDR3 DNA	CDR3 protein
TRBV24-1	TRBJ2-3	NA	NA	TGTGCCACCAAGGAGGGGGGGGACACAGATACGCAGTATTTT	CATKEGGDTDTQYF
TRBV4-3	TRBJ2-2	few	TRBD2	TGCGCCAGCAGCCAAGAGGAGCGGGGGGGCATCACCGGGGAGCTGTTTTTT	CASSQEERGGITGELFF
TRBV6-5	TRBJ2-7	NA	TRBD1	TGTGCCAGCAGTTACTCGGGGACAGGGGGTTACGAGCAGTACTTC	CASSYSGTGGYEQYF
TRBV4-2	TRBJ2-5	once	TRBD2	TGTGCCAGCAGCCAAGATCTTGCTAGCGGGGGGATGAAGACCCAGTACTTC	CASSQDLASGGMKTQYF
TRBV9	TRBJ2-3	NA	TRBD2	TGTGCCAGTGGGACTAGCGGGGGGGACCCCCCCCATACGCAGTATTTT	CASGTSGGDPPHTQYF
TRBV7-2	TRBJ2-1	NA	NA	TGTGCCAGCAGCGCCCGCATTCCGGGGACCTACAATGAGCAGTTCTTC	CASSARIPGTYNEQFF
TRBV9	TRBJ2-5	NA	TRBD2	TGTGCCAGCACCCTGGGTAGCGGGGGTTTAGAGACCCAGTACTTC	CASTLGSGGLETQYF
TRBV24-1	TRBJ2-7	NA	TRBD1	TGTGCCACCAGTGAGCCAGGGGGCAGGGAGCAGTACTTC	CATSEPGGREQYF
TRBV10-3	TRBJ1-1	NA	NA	TGTGCCACCACCGGGACACCTAACACTGAAGCTTTCTTT	CATTGTPNTEAFF
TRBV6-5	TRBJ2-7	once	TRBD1	TGTGCCAGCAGTTCCCCGGGACAGGGGCGGCGCGAGCAGTACTTC	CASSSPGQGRREQYF
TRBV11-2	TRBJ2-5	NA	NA	TGTGCCAGCAGCTTAGATAGCAGAGAGACCCAGTACTTC	CASSLDSRETQYF
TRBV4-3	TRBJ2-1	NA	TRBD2	TGCGCCAGCAGCCAAGAGGCTAGCGGGGGGTACCGGTACAATGAGCAGTTCTTC	CASSQEASGGYRYNEQFF
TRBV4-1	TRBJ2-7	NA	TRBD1	TGCGCCAGCAGCCGCCACCCAGGGGACAGGGTATACGAGCAGTACTTC	CASSRHPGDRVYEQYF
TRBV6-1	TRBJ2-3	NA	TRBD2	TGTGCCAGCAGTGCGAAGCCGGGTTCCGCGGGGGGGCGGACAGATACGCAGTATTTT	CASSAKPGSAGGRTDTQYF
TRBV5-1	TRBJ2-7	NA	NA	TGCGCCAGCAGCTTGGCTGCAGGGGTGGGCTACGAGCAGTACTTC	CASSLAAGVGYEQYF
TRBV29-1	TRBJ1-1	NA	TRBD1	TGCAGCGTCTGGCTGGACAGGTTGAACACTGAAGCTTTCTTT	CSVWLDRLNTEAFF
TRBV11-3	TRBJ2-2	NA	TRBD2	TGTGCCAGCAGCCGGACTAGCATTCCCCCCGGGGAGCTGTTTTTT	CASSRTSIPPGELFF
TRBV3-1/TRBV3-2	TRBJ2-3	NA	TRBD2	TGTGCCAGCAGCCAACTAGCGGGAGATACGCAGTATTTT	CASSQLAGDTQYF
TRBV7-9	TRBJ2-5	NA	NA	TGTGCCAGCAGCTACGAGGGAGAGACCCAGTACTTC	CASSYEGETQYF
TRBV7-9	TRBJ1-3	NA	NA	TGTGCCAGCAGCTCTCGACCGGGGGACACCATATATTTT	CASSSRPGDTIYF
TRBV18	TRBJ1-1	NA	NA	TGTGCCAGCTCCAGACAACAGGGAGAGAGCACTGAAGCTTTCTTT	CASSRQQGESTEAFF
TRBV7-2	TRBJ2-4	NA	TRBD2	TGTGCCAGCAGCTTGGGCCCGGAGCGGGGGCTAGCCAAAAACATTCAGTACTTC	CASSLGPERGLAKNIQYF
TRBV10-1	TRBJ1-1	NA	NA	TGCGCCAGCAGTGCCGGGAAGTACACTGAAGCTTTCTTT	CASSAGKYTEAFF
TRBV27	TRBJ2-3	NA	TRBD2	TGTGCCAGCAGGACCGCCCCGGGACTAGCGGGGAGGGATACGCAGTATTTT	CASRTAPGLAGRDTQYF
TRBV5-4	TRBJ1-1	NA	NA	TGTGCCAGCAGCGAAGGATACGAGAGGGCTTTCTTT	CASSEGYERAFF
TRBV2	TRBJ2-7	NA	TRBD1	TGTGCCAGCGGGAGAGAGACAGGGCTCTCCTACGAGCAGTACTTC	CASGRETGLSYEQYF
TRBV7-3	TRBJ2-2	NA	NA	TGTGCCAGCAGCTTCATGTACACCGGGGAGCTGTTTTTT	CASSFMYTGELFF
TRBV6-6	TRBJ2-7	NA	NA	TGTGCCAGCAGTTACTCACTGAGCTCCTACGAGCAGTACTTC	CASSYSLSSYEQYF
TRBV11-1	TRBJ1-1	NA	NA	TGTGCCAGCAGCTTAGGGCAGAACACTGAAGCTTTCTTT	CASSLGQNTEAFF
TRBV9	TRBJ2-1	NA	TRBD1	TGTGCCAGCAGCGACCGGGACAGGCCTCCCCTCGAGCAGTTCTTC	CASSDRDRPPLEQFF
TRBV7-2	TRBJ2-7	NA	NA	TGTGCCAGCAGTCTCGGGGGGCGGTACGAGCAGTACTTC	CASSLGGRYEQYF
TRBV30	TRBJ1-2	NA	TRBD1	TGTGCCTGGAGGCTAACAGGGGGCTACAGCTATGGCTACACCTTC	CAWRLTGGYSYGYTF
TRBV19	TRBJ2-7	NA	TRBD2	TGTGCCAGTAGTCCCTTTAGCGGGGGGGCCTACGAGCAGTACTTC	CASSPFSGGAYEQYF
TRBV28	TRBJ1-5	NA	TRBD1	TGTGCCAGCAGACCCTGGGACAGGGAGGATCAGCCCCAGCATTTT	CASRPWDREDQPQHF
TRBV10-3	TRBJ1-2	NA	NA	TGTGCCATCAGTACGGAGGAGTACTATGGCTACACCTTC	CAISTEEYYGYTF
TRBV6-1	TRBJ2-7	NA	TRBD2	TGTGCCAGCAGTGACGCCTCTCGCGGGGGGGCGTACGAGCAGTACTTC	CASSDASRGGAYEQYF
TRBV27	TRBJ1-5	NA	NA	TGTGCCAGCAGTTCGCTAAATCAGCCCCAGCATTTT	CASSSLNQPQHF
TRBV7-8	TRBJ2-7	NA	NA	TGTGCCAGCAGCTTAGATTGGGACAACTACGAGCAGTACTTC	CASSLDWDNYEQYF
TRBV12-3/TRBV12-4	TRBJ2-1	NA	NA	TGTGCCAGCAGTTTCAGGGAAAATGAGCAGTTCTTC	CASSFRENEQFF
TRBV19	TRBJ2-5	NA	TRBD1	TGTGCCAGTAGTCGAACAGGGGGAGGTGGCCAAGAGACCCAGTACTTC	CASSRTGGGGQETQYF
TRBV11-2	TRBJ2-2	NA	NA	TGTGCCAGCAGCTTGACGGGGGACACCGGGGAGCTGTTTTTT	CASSLTGDTGELFF
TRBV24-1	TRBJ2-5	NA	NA	TGTGCCACCAGTGACCCTGTAGAGGGTGGGGAGACCCAGTACTTC	CATSDPVEGGETQYF
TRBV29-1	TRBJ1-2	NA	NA	TGCAGCGCTATGGGGGGGATACCGACTGGCTACACCTTC	CSAMGGIPTGYTF
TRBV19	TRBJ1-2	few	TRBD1	TGTGCCAGAAAGGGGGACAGGGCCTACTATGGCTACACCTTC	CARKGDRAYYGYTF
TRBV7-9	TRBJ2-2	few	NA	TGTGCCAGCACCCGAGTCACCGGGGAGCTGTTTTTT	CASTRVTGELFF
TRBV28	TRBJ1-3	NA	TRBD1	TGTGCCAGCAGTTTAGGAGACAGGGCGAACTATTTT	CASSLGDRANYF